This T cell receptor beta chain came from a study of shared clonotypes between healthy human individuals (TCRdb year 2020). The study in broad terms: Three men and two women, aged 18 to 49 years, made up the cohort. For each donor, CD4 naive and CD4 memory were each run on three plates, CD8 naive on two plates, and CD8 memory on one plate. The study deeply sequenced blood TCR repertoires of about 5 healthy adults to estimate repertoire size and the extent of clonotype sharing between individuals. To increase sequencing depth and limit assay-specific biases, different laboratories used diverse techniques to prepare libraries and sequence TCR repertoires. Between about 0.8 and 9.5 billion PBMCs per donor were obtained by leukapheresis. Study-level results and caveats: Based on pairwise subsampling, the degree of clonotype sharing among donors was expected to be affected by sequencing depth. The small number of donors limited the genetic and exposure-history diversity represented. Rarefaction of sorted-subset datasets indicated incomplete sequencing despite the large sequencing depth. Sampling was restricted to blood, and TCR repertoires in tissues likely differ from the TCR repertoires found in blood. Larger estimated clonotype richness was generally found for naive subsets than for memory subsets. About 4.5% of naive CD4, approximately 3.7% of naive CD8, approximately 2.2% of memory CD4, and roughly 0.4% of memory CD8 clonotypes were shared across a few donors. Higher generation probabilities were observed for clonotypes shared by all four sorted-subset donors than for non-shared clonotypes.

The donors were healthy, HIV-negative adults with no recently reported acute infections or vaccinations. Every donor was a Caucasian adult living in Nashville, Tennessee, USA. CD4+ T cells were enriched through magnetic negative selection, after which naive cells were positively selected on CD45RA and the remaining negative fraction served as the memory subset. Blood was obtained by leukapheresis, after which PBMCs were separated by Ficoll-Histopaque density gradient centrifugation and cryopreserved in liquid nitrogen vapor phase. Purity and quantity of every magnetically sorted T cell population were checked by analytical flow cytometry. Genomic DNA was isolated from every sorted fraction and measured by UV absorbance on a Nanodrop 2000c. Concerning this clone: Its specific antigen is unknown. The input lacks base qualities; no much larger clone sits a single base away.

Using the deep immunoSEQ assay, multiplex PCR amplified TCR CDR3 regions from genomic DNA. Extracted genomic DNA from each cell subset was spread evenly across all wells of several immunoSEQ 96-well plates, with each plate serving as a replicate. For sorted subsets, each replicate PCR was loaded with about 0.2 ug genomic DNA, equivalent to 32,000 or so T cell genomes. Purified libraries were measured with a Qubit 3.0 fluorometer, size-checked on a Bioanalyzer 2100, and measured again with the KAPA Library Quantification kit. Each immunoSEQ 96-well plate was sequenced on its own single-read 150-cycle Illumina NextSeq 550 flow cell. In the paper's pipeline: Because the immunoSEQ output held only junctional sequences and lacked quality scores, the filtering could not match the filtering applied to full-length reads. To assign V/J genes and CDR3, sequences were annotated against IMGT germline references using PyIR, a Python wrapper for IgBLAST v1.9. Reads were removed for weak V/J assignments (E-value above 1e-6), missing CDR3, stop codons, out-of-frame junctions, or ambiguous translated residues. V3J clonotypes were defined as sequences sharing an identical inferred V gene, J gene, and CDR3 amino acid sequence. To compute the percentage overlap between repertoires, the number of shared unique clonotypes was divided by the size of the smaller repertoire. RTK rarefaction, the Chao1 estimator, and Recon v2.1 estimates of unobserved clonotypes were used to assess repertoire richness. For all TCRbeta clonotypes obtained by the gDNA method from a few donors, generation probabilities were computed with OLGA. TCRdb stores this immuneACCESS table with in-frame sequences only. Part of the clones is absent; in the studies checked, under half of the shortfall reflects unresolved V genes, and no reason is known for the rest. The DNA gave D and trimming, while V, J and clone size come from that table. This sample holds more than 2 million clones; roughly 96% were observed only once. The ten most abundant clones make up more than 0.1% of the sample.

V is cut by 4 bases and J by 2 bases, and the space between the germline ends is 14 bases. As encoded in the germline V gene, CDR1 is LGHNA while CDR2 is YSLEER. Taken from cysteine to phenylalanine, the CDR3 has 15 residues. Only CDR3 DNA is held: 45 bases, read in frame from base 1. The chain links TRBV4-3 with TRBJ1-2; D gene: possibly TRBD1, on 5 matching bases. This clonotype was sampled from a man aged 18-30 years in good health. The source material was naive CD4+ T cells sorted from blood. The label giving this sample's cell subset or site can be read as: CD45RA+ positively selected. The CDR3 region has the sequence CASSPKTPGNYGYTF. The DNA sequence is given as TGCGCCAGCAGCCCGAAGACTCCAGGGAACTATGGCTACACCTTC.